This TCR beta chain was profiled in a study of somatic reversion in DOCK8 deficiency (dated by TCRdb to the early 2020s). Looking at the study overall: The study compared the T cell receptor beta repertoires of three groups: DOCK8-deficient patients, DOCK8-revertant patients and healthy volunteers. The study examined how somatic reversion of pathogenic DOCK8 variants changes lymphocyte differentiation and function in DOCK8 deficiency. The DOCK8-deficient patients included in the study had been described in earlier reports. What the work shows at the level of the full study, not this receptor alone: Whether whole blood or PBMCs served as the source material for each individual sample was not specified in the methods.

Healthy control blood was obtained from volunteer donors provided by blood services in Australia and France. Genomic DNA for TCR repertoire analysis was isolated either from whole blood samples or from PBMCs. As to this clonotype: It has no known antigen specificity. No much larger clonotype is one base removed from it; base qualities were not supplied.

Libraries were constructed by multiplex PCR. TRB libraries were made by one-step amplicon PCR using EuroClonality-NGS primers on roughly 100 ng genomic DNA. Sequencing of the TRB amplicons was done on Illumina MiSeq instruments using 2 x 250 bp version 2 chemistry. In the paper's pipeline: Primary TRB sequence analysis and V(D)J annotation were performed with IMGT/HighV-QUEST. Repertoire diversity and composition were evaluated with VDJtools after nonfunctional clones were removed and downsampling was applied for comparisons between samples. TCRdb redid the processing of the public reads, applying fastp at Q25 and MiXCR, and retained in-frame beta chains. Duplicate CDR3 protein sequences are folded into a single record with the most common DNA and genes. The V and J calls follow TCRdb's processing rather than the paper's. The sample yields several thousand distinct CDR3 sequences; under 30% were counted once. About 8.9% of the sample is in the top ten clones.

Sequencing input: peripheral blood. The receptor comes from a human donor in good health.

Read as DNA, the sequence is TGCAGTGCTAGAGTACAGGGCTATGGCTACACCTTC. This codes for CSARVQGYGYTF. Recombination joined TRBV20-1 with TRBJ1-2; the D segment could be TRBD1, given 6 matching bases. V and J are truncated by 1 base and 4 bases respectively, leaving an intervening sequence of 7 bases. From the germline V gene (reference sequence), CDR1 is DFQATT and CDR2 is SNEGSKA. Its CDR3 holds 12 amino acids, cysteine through phenylalanine. Only the CDR3 DNA is retained, 36 bases long and in frame from the first base.